The present T cell receptor (beta chain) was sequenced within a study of vaccination effects on CD4 cells after COVID-19. About the study: Samples were taken post-vaccine, and their median timing was 72 days after the second dose.

V lost 6 bases and J 5 bases, leaving 19 bases between the germline ends. CDR1 and CDR2 (germline): MNHEY, SVGAGI. There are 15 residues in the CDR3. With respect to this clone: Its antigen is still unknown.

Pools of viral peptides were used by the ViraFEST assay to expand antigen-specific CD4+ T cells ahead of sequencing. The culture ran for roughly ten days, and then CD4+ T cells were isolated. Each participant received a vaccine that was either BNT162b2 or mRNA-1273, given as two doses. Vaccinated recipients, who were negative for nucleocapsid antibodies, had no history of SARS-CoV-2 infection. PBMC cultures contained about 2 million cells per well, 7.5 to 10 IU/ml IL-2 and 10 ug/ml peptides. Researchers swapped half the medium for IL-2 medium on both days 3 and 7. Sequencing used immunoSEQ multiplex PCR; TCRdb keeps in-frame clones, though not all of them. The sample contains more than 13,000 clones, about 74% of which appear only once.

The sequences come from CD4+ T cells from PBMCs cultured with HCoV-NL63 spike peptides, collected after COVID-19 vaccination. The sequence was collected from a human donor who received a COVID-19 vaccine. The rearrangement joins TRBV6-5 to TRBJ1-2, with a possible D match to TRBD1 (5 bases). CDR3 residues: CASSPAGPTLYGYTF. The CDR3 DNA is TGTGCCAGCAGCCCAGCGGGACCGACACTATATGGCTACACCTTC.